The present TCR beta chain was sequenced within a study of response to subunit inactivated influenza vaccine. TCRdb reprocessed the RT-PCR reads with MiXCR, giving one entry per CDR3 protein. The table shows roughly 500,000 distinct CDR3 sequences, with 16% occurring only once. The CDR3 totals 14 residues. Per the germline V gene, CDR1 is DFQATT and CDR2 is SNEGSKA (reference sequence). With 1 base clipped from V and 8 bases from J, the junction kept 4 bases outside the gene matches. This clonotype was found a few times. Antigen specificity is unknown. Study-wide results and caveats: Every seasonal influenza vaccination brings in few new T cells, the authors suggested.

The rearrangement uses TRBV20-1 and TRBJ2-1; 11 nucleotides align to TRBD2. Sequencing used CD4+ T cells sorted from PBMCs, obtained less than 30 months after vaccination. This receptor was obtained from a man aged 50-75 years who received an inactivated influenza vaccine. CDR3 bases: TGCAGTGCTAGAGGACTAGCGGGACCCGATGAGCAGTTCTTC. Its translation: CSARGLAGPDEQFF.